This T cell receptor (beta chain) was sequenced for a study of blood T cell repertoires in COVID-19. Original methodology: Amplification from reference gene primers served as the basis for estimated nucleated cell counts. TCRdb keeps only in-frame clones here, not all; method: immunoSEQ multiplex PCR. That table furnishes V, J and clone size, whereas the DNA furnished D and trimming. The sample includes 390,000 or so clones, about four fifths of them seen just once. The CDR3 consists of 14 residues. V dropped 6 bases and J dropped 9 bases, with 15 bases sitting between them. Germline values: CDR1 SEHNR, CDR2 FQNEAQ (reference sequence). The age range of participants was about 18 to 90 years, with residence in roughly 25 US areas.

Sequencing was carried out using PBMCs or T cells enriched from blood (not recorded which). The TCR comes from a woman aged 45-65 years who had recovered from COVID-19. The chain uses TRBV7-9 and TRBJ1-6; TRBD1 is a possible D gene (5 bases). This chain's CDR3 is CASSYTQGGSPLHF. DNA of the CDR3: TGTGCCAGCAGTTACACTCAGGGCGGTTCACCCCTCCACTTT.